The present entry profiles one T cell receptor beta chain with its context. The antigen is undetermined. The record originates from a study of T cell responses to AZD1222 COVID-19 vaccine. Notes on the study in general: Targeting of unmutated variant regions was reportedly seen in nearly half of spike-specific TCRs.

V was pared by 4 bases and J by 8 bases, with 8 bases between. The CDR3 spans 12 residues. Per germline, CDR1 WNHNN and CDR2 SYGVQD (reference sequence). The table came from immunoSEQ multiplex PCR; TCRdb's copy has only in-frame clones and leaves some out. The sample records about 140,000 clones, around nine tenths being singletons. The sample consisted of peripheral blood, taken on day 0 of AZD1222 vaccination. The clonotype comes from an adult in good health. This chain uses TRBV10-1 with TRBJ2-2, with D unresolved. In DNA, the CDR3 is TGCGCCAGCAGTGTGCGAGCAGGGGAGCTGTTTTTT. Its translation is CASSVRAGELFF.